Below, one TCR beta chain is given with its context. Its target is not known. The CDR3 extends over 12 amino acids. The germline gives CDR1 SGHAT, CDR2 FQNNGV. V lost 4 bases, J lost 10 bases, and 11 bases lay in between. This table comes from immunoSEQ multiplex PCR, and its TCRdb copy is limited to in-frame clones, with some not included. The table lists about 61,000 clones, 92% of them singletons. The sample originates from a study of OX40 agonist ivuxolimab in advanced cancers. Study outcomes and limitations: Clonal expansion in partial responders at 0.1-3.0 mg/kg ranked among the lowest.

The starting material was CD4+ or CD8+ T cells sorted from blood, obtained in a trial of the OX40 agonist ivuxolimab. This receptor was obtained from an adult with an advanced solid tumor such as melanoma, head and neck, liver or kidney cancer. The chain combines TRBV11-2 with TRBJ2-1; possible D gene TRBD1, 5 bases. The CDR3 loop is CASSYSGQEQFF. CDR3 sequence (DNA): TGTGCCAGCAGCTACTCAGGGCAAGAGCAGTTCTTC.